A selection of T cell receptor beta chains follows, all from one sample in a study of vaccination and CD4 T cells after COVID-19. Their antigen targets remain unknown. TCRdb re-called the PCR reads with MiXCR, one entry per CDR3 protein. The sample includes about 25,000 distinct CDR3 sequences, about 46% of them seen just once. What was sequenced was CD4+ T cells from blood, cultured in vitro. These TCRs come from a human donor who had recovered from COVID-19. CDR3s leave out the opening cysteine and the closing phenylalanine or tryptophan. The order of the fields is V gene, J gene, D gene, CDR3 protein. A D gene is named only where the DNA matches it firmly.

V gene: TRBV28
J gene: TRBJ1-1
D gene: TRBD1
CDR3 protein: ASSYYAGTGPEAF

V gene: TRBV10-1
J gene: TRBJ2-7
D gene: NA
CDR3 protein: ASSESRRTTYEQY

V gene: TRBV29-1
J gene: TRBJ1-2
D gene: NA
CDR3 protein: SVGADYGYT

V gene: TRBV20-1
J gene: TRBJ2-7
D gene: NA
CDR3 protein: SAPLLGGEQY

V gene: TRBV15
J gene: TRBJ2-3
D gene: NA
CDR3 protein: ATSAGQLLHSTDTQY

V gene: TRBV27
J gene: TRBJ1-2
D gene: NA
CDR3 protein: ASSRMVGQVGGYT

V gene: TRBV2
J gene: TRBJ1-1
D gene: NA
CDR3 protein: ASSEARRLNTEAF

V gene: TRBV7-9
J gene: TRBJ2-7
D gene: TRBD1
CDR3 protein: ASSLEARGDRTYEQY

V gene: TRBV7-2
J gene: TRBJ2-7
D gene: NA
CDR3 protein: ASSLDEVPGYEQY

V gene: TRBV30
J gene: TRBJ2-5
D gene: TRBD1
CDR3 protein: AWSASGTVRTQY

V gene: TRBV6-1
J gene: TRBJ2-3
D gene: NA
CDR3 protein: ASSPGHRVFTDTQY

V gene: TRBV7-9
J gene: TRBJ1-3
D gene: NA
CDR3 protein: ASSLGGGLKNTIY

V gene: TRBV20-1
J gene: TRBJ2-2
D gene: TRBD1
CDR3 protein: SAGQGAFAGELF

V gene: TRBV11-2
J gene: TRBJ1-2
D gene: NA
CDR3 protein: ASSFSRDGYT

V gene: TRBV10-3
J gene: TRBJ2-3
D gene: NA
CDR3 protein: AISEFPDTQY

V gene: TRBV28
J gene: TRBJ1-2
D gene: NA
CDR3 protein: ASSPNRGYT

V gene: TRBV28
J gene: TRBJ1-3
D gene: TRBD1
CDR3 protein: ASKKGTAQFSGNTIY

V gene: TRBV20-1
J gene: TRBJ2-1
D gene: NA
CDR3 protein: SAKLTGSSYNEQF

V gene: TRBV6-5
J gene: TRBJ2-1
D gene: NA
CDR3 protein: ASSYSGKTGSYNEQF

V gene: TRBV7-2
J gene: TRBJ2-5
D gene: TRBD2
CDR3 protein: ASSFLGLALFPETQY

V gene: TRBV5-6
J gene: TRBJ2-5
D gene: TRBD2
CDR3 protein: ASTLPGLAGGVGPQY

V gene: TRBV20-1
J gene: TRBJ2-7
D gene: TRBD2
CDR3 protein: SAHNLAGPTFGLYEQY

V gene: TRBV20-1
J gene: TRBJ2-7
D gene: NA
CDR3 protein: SARDPALYYEQY

V gene: TRBV20-1
J gene: TRBJ2-2
D gene: NA
CDR3 protein: SASDPANTGELF

V gene: TRBV20-1
J gene: TRBJ1-3
D gene: NA
CDR3 protein: SAQHTGTGNTIY

V gene: TRBV28
J gene: TRBJ2-2
D gene: TRBD2
CDR3 protein: ASSPASGGFISGELF

V gene: TRBV28
J gene: TRBJ1-3
D gene: TRBD1
CDR3 protein: ASRGQSEYSGNTIY

V gene: TRBV12-3/TRBV12-4
J gene: TRBJ1-6
D gene: TRBD1
CDR3 protein: ASSLAIGQANSPLH

V gene: TRBV11-2
J gene: TRBJ1-2
D gene: NA
CDR3 protein: ASSSPGHRVLGYT

V gene: TRBV7-9
J gene: TRBJ2-1
D gene: TRBD2
CDR3 protein: ASSPRLAGGQNEQF

V gene: TRBV7-3
J gene: TRBJ2-5
D gene: TRBD2
CDR3 protein: ASSSRGSGAETQY

V gene: TRBV20-1
J gene: TRBJ1-1
D gene: NA
CDR3 protein: SAIGQREAF

V gene: TRBV7-9
J gene: TRBJ2-7
D gene: NA
CDR3 protein: ASSPLAGARTYEQY

V gene: TRBV25-1
J gene: TRBJ1-5
D gene: NA
CDR3 protein: ASSESGGVGGNQPQH

V gene: TRBV24-1
J gene: TRBJ1-5
D gene: NA
CDR3 protein: ATSDLHGNQPQH

V gene: TRBV6-1
J gene: TRBJ2-5
D gene: NA
CDR3 protein: ASSRQETQY

V gene: TRBV7-6
J gene: TRBJ1-1
D gene: NA
CDR3 protein: ASSLLAQNTEAF

V gene: TRBV6-1
J gene: TRBJ2-5
D gene: NA
CDR3 protein: ASNLDSRPQETQY

V gene: TRBV7-2
J gene: TRBJ1-1
D gene: NA
CDR3 protein: ASSLTGTEAF

V gene: TRBV6-1
J gene: TRBJ1-6
D gene: TRBD1
CDR3 protein: ASSLRDSNSPLH

V gene: TRBV19
J gene: TRBJ2-3
D gene: TRBD1
CDR3 protein: ASSMGQGAGGVIRDTQY

V gene: TRBV11-3
J gene: TRBJ2-3
D gene: NA
CDR3 protein: ASSLSRRLDTQY

V gene: TRBV20-1
J gene: TRBJ2-2
D gene: NA
CDR3 protein: SARRGYTNTGELF

V gene: TRBV28
J gene: TRBJ1-1
D gene: TRBD1
CDR3 protein: ASSLWLGGGEMSRTEAF

V gene: TRBV12-3/TRBV12-4
J gene: TRBJ1-1
D gene: NA
CDR3 protein: ASSLRVTAEAF

V gene: TRBV7-2
J gene: TRBJ1-2
D gene: NA
CDR3 protein: ASNLGVRGADYGYT

V gene: TRBV10-3
J gene: TRBJ1-6
D gene: TRBD1
CDR3 protein: AITPGQGISPLH

V gene: TRBV10-3
J gene: TRBJ2-7
D gene: NA
CDR3 protein: AISGDGSYEQY

V gene: TRBV28
J gene: TRBJ2-3
D gene: NA
CDR3 protein: ASLGSSDTQY

V gene: TRBV2
J gene: TRBJ2-7
D gene: TRBD2
CDR3 protein: ASRAGTRAYEQY

V gene: TRBV7-2
J gene: TRBJ2-3
D gene: NA
CDR3 protein: ASSFAGSTDTQY

V gene: TRBV7-2
J gene: TRBJ2-1
D gene: NA
CDR3 protein: ASSLGPPDVQF

V gene: TRBV7-2
J gene: TRBJ2-5
D gene: NA
CDR3 protein: ASRRMGGPQETQY

V gene: TRBV6-4
J gene: TRBJ2-3
D gene: NA
CDR3 protein: ASTVGQSTDTQY

V gene: TRBV10-3
J gene: TRBJ1-2
D gene: TRBD1
CDR3 protein: AIRQQTGSGGYT

V gene: TRBV6-1
J gene: TRBJ1-6
D gene: NA
CDR3 protein: ASSENSPLH

V gene: TRBV24-1
J gene: TRBJ1-5
D gene: NA
CDR3 protein: ATSDPGPGGPQH

V gene: TRBV15
J gene: TRBJ2-5
D gene: NA
CDR3 protein: ATSRDQVETQY

V gene: TRBV5-8
J gene: TRBJ1-6
D gene: NA
CDR3 protein: ASSLDGRNSPLH

V gene: TRBV20-1
J gene: TRBJ1-5
D gene: NA
CDR3 protein: SAPRGGGNQPQH